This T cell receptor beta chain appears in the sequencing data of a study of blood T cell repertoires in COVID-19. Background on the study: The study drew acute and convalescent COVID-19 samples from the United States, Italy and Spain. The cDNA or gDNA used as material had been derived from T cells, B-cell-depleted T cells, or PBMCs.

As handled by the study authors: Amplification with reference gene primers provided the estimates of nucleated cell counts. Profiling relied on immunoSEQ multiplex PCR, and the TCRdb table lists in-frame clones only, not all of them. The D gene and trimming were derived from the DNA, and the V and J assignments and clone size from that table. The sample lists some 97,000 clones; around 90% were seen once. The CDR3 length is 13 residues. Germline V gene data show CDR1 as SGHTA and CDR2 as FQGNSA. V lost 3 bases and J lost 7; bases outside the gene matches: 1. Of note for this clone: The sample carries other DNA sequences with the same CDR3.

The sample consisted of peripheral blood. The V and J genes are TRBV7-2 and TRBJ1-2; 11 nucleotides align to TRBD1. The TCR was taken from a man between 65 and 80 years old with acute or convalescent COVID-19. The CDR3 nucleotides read TGTGCCAGCAGCTTGGACAGGGGGCTTGGCTACACCTTC. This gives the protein CASSLDRGLGYTF.